This T cell receptor beta chain was found in a study of CD8 T cells in Susac syndrome. Germline V gene lookup returns CDR1 SGHDT and CDR2 YYEEEE. The V end was cut by 4 bases, the J end by 6 bases, with 19 bases between. The CDR3 sequence is 16 residues long. When the RNA was reverse transcribed, random hexamers were used with an input of about 0.5 to 1 ug. TCRdb reprocessed the immunoSEQ multiplex PCR reads via MiXCR and lists one record per CDR3 protein. This sample has 170,000 or so distinct CDR3 sequences, with 94% found just once. TEMRA cells were FACS-enriched, unlike CD8+ and CD4+ T cells, which were negatively isolated.

The receptor's source is a human donor with Susac syndrome. V and J are TRBV5-6 and TRBJ2-2; TRBD1 or TRBD2 may be the D gene (5 bases each). The sample comprised CD4+ T cells from PBMCs. Here the CDR3 DNA reads TGTGCCAGCAGCCTCAACGGGGCGACCCGCCCCGGGGAGCTGTTTTTT. Translating it yields CASSLNGATRPGELFF.